This record concerns one T cell receptor (beta chain) sequence. The target antigen is unknown. For every subset, genomic DNA was evenly distributed across several immunoSEQ plates. TCRdb's copy holds only in-frame clones and misses some; the assay was immunoSEQ multiplex PCR. This sample has about 1,500,000 clones, with 96% found just once. This entry belongs to a study of shared clonotypes between healthy human individuals. The study's findings and limits: Against clonotypes common to all four donors, non-shared ones had lower generation probabilities. Some naive CD4 clonotypes, approximately 4.5%, turned up in common across a few donors.

Germline-derived CDR1 and CDR2 are SGHTA and FQGTGA. The CDR3 has 14 residues. V lost 5 bases to trimming and J lost 6 bases; unmatched junction nucleotides: 5. This chain joins TRBV7-3 and TRBJ2-1; 9 nucleotides align to TRBD1. The sequencing input was naive CD4+ T cells sorted from blood. Documented subset: CD45RA+ positively selected. The clonotype was recovered from a man aged 25-45 years in good health. CDR3: CASSPGQGTNEQFF. The CDR3, as DNA: TGTGCCAGCAGCCCGGGACAGGGAACCAATGAGCAGTTCTTC.